This TCR beta chain was sequenced for a study of human T cells and chemical hapten exposure. Looking at the study overall: An area of 2 cm by 2 cm on upper inner arm skin received 2% DPC for sensitization. Patients had diphenylcyclopropenone applied to the scalp weekly throughout the approximately 22-week study.

Broader study findings: Having alopecia, the donors may differ immunologically from healthy people.

Time point defined: pre-sensitization, week 0. Treatment denoted: therapeutic diphenylcyclopropenone sensitization with weekly scalp DPC. This clonotype was picked up a small number of times. The antigen remains undetermined. What the library attached to individual cDNA molecules were unique molecular identifiers. From the RACE reads, TCRdb called clonotypes with MiXCR, one entry per CDR3 protein. The data contain roughly 380,000 distinct CDR3 sequences, 5.1% of them singletons. V lost 1 base to trimming and J lost 4 bases; unmatched junction nucleotides: 5. This CDR3 has 15 residues. The germline V gene encodes CDR1 MGHRA and CDR2 YSYEKL.

This TCR derives from a woman aged 45-60 years with alopecia areata. Some clones in this sample may be carry-over from other donors' samples. Sample: whole blood, taken in connection with sensitization to the hapten diphenylcyclopropenone (DPC). The genes are TRBV4-1 and TRBJ1-2; 8 nucleotides line up with TRBD1. CDR3 DNA: TGCGCCAGCAGCCAAGTGGGACAGGTGACCTATGGCTACACCTTC. This sequence encodes CASSQVGQVTYGYTF.